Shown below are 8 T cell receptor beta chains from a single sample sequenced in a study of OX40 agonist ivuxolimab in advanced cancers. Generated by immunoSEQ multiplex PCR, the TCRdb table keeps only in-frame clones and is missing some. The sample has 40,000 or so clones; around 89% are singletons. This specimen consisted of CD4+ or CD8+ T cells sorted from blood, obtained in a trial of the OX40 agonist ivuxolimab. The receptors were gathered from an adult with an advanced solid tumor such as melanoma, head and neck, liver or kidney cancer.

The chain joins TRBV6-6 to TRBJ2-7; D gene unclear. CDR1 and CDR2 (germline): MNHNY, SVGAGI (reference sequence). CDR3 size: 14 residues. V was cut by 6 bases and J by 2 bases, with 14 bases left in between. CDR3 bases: TGTGCCAGCAGACCCGCGGACCTGCCCTACGAGCAGTACTTC. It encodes CASRPADLPYEQYF.

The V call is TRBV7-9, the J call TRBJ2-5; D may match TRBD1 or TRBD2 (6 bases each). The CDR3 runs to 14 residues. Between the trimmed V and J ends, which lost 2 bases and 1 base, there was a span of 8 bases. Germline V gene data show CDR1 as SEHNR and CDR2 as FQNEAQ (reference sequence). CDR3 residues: CASSLRGAQETQYF. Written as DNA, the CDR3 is TGTGCCAGCAGCTTAAGGGGGGCCCAAGAGACCCAGTACTTC.

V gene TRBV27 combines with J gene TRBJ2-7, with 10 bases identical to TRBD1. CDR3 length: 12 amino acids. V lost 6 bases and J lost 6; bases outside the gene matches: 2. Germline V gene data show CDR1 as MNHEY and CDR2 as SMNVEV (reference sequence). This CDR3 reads CASRTGGSEQYF. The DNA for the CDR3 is TGTGCCAGCAGGACAGGGGGCTCCGAGCAGTACTTC.

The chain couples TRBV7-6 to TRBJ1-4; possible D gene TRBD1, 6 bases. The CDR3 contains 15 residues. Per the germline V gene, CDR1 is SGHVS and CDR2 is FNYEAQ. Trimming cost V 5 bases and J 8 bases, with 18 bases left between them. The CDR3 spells CASSRSAGVKEKLFF. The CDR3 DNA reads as TGTGCCAGCAGCCGATCAGCAGGGGTTAAGGAAAAACTGTTTTTT.

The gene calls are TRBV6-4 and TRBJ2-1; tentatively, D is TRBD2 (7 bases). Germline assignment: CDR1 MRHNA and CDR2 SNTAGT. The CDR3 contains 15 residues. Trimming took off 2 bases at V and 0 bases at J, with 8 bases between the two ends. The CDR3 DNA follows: TGTGCCAGCAGTGACGCGGGGGCCTCCTACAATGAGCAGTTCTTC. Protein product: CASSDAGASYNEQFF.

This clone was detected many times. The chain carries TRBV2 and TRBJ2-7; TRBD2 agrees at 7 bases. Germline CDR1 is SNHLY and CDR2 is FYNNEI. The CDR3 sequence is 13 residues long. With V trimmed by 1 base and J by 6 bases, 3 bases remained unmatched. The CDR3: CASSEGGGPEQYF. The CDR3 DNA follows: TGTGCCAGCAGTGAAGGGGGAGGGCCCGAGCAGTACTTC.

The CDR3 DNA follows: TGTGCCAGCAGGGATCCGGATAACTATGGCTACACCTTC. Translation: CASRDPDNYGYTF. The chain carries TRBV6-1 and TRBJ1-2; D remains unclear. The CDR3 spans 13 residues. Germline assignment: CDR1 MNHNS and CDR2 SASEGT. V lost 6 bases to trimming and J lost 1 base, with 9 bases between them.

The CDR3 sequence: CASSFLAGSKGRYEQYF. The CDR3, as DNA: TGTGCCAGCAGCTTCTTAGCAGGGTCGAAGGGAAGATACGAGCAGTACTTC. V and J are TRBV5-8 and TRBJ2-7; a possible D gene is TRBD1 (5 bases). Trimming pared 2 bases from V and 4 bases from J, leaving 22 bases between. This CDR3 has 17 residues. Per germline, CDR1 SGHTS and CDR2 YDEGEE. Together with reference TRBV5-8 and TRBJ2-7, the CDR3 gives the full variable domain: EAGVTQSPTHLIKTRGQQATLRCSPISGHTSVYWYQQALGLGLQFLLWYDEGEERNRGNFPPRFSGRQFPNYSSELNVNALELEDSALYLCASSFLAGSKGRYEQYFGPGTRLTVT.